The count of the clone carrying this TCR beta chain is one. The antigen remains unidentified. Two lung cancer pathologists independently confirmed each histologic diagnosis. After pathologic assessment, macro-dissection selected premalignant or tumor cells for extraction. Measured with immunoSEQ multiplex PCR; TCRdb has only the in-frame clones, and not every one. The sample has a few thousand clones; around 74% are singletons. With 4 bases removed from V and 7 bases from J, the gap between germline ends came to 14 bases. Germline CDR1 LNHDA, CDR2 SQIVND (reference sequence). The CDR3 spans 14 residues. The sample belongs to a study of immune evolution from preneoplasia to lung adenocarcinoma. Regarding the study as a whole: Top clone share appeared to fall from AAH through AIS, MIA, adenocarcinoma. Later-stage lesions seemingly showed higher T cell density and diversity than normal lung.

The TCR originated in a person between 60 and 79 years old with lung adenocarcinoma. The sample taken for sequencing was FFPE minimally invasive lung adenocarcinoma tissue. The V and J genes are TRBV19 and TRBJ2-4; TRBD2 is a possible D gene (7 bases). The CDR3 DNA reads TGTGCCAGTAGTACCTGGGGGGGCGCGAACATTCAGTACTTC. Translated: CASSTWGGANIQYF.